One T cell receptor (beta chain) is described in this entry. The antigen is undetermined. This sample stems from a study of T-cell memory formation after mild COVID-19. Study background: Each donor largely had its own TCR clusters. Study outcomes and limitations: A balance of CD4 and CD8 characterized clones contracting day 15 to 85, whereas later expanders leaned CD4+. Cross-reactive memory appears to have joined, as suggested by some responding clones showing up in pre-infection memory.

TCR alpha and TCR beta cDNA libraries carrying sample barcodes and UMIs were produced by 5'RACE using constant-segment primers. TCRdb re-analysed the 5' RACE reads in MiXCR, keeping a single row per CDR3 protein. The sample includes 90,000 to 120,000 distinct CDR3 sequences, about 18% of them seen just once. Sequencing was carried out using PBMCs or a T cell subset sorted from them (not recorded which). The TCR originated in a man aged 18-30 years who had mild COVID-19 (a few samples of this study predate the infection). Cell type and time point are not known.

The CDR3: CASSLSTMTGISYEQYF. CDR3 sequence (DNA): TGCGCCAGCAGCTTGAGTACTATGACAGGGATCTCCTACGAGCAGTACTTC. The rearrangement joins TRBV5-1 to TRBJ2-7; 7 bases map to TRBD1. The CDR3 is 17 residues long. The trim removed 1 base at V and 0 bases at J, leaving 10 bases unmatched. Germline V gives CDR1 SGHRS, CDR2 YFSETQ. The full variable domain, completed using reference TRBV5-1 and TRBJ2-7, is KAGVTQTPRYLIKTRGQQVTLSCSPISGHRSVSWYQQTPGQGLQFLFEYFSETQRNKGNFPGRFSGRQFSNSRSEMNVSTLELGDSALYLCASSLSTMTGISYEQYFGPGTRLTVT.